This T cell receptor (beta chain) was captured by sequencing in a study of tumor and adjacent non-tumor tissue in lung cancer. Study-wide context: Patients were aged roughly 30 to 76, approximately ten men and 5 women, stage I to III.

The CDR3 covers 12 residues. The germline V gene encodes CDR1 SGHAT and CDR2 FQNNGV. RNA was extracted from bulk tissue without any cell sorting. Points on this clonotype: Relative to the germline gene, one junction end is altered; a read error may explain this.

TCRbeta libraries were built with three rounds of nested PCR, modified from ARM-PCR. TCRdb analysed the multiplex PCR reads with MiXCR anew, one entry per CDR3 protein. The data hold about 93,000 distinct CDR3 sequences, with about 72% observed a single time. Sample: lung tumor tissue. The V and J genes are TRBV11-2 and TRBJ2-7, with D possibly TRBD2 on 5 matching bases. The receptor was isolated from a man aged 60 to 75 with non-small cell lung cancer. CDR3 in DNA: TGTGCCAGCAACTTAGGACTGCACGGGCAATACTTC. Translating it yields CASNLGLHGQYF.